The present T cell receptor (beta chain) was sequenced within a study of regulatory T cells in long-lasting Graves disease. In the study overall: Positivity for TSH receptor antibodies plus over 5 years of antithyroid drugs meant persistent Graves' disease. Points from the study as a whole: Persistent patients had more shared public clonotypes (under 3,000) than new patients (around 950). For persistent Graves' patients, TCR diversity was lower than for newly diagnosed ones.

About this clonotype itself: Its antigen is still unknown.

Sequencing libraries for TCR beta were prepared with iRepertoire HTBI primers and Arm-PCR of CDR3 regions. Original processing notes: Taken together, the samples had 62 TRBV and 15 or so TRBJ segments identified. TCRdb re-called the multiplex PCR reads through MiXCR, storing one row per CDR3 protein. The authors' filters were not applied to this entry. The data show under 500,000 distinct CDR3 sequences, about 20% seen once. Stated time point: persistent/refractory GD, antithyroid drugs over 5 years with positive TRAb. The TCR library was made from RNA that had been extracted from PBMCs in TRIzol. The sample was peripheral blood mononuclear cells (PBMCs), taken when the disease was refractory, from a patient treated with antithyroid drugs. The TCR sequence derives from a female donor with Graves disease.

In DNA form, the CDR3 reads TGCGCCAGCAGCCAAGCTATGGTGGGGTTCTACAATGAGCAGTTCTTC. Translating it yields CASSQAMVGFYNEQFF. V usage is TRBV4-3 and J usage is TRBJ2-1; D remains ambiguous. V was clipped by 1 base and J by 3 bases, with 13 bases between them. This CDR3 has 16 amino acids. Per the germline V gene, CDR1 is LGHNA and CDR2 is YSLEER.